These 28 T cell receptor beta chains originate from one sample sequenced in a study of technical replicates of blood from a few donors. TCRdb's copy holds only in-frame clones and misses some; the assay was immunoSEQ multiplex PCR. The sample holds 60,000 to 90,000 clones, nearly 97% seen once. Sequencing was carried out using T cells isolated from PBMCs. The origin of the receptors is a human donor in good health.

The chain joins TRBV29-1 to TRBJ1-1, with D possibly being TRBD1 (6 bases). V dropped 7 bases and J dropped 3 bases, with 12 bases sitting between them. CDR1 and CDR2 (germline): SQVTM, ANQGSEA. This CDR3 comprises 12 residues. CDR3 amino acids: CSAVAGDTEAFF. The CDR3 region has the DNA TGCAGCGCTGTAGCAGGGGACACTGAAGCTTTCTTT. The whole variable domain, filled in from reference TRBV29-1 and TRBJ1-1, reads SAVISQKPSRDICQRGTSLTIQCQVDSQVTMMFWYRQQPGQSLTLIATANQGSEATYESGFVIDKFPISRPNLTFSTLTVSNMSPEDSSIYLCSAVAGDTEAFFGQGTRLTVV.

This rearrangement joins TRBV27 to TRBJ1-4; D perhaps matches TRBD1 (6 bases). The germline V gene has CDR1 MNHEY and CDR2 SMNVEV (reference sequence). The CDR3 length is 14 residues. V lost 1 base to trimming and J lost 10 bases, with 13 bases between them. The DNA of the CDR3 is TGTGCCAGCAGTTTATATGGGGGCGGTGGAAAACTGTTTTTT. This codes for CASSLYGGGGKLFF.

V usage is TRBV2 and J usage is TRBJ2-1; D ambiguous. CDR3 length: 13 residues. Germline CDR1 is SNHLY and CDR2 is FYNNEI. With 9 bases removed from V and 4 bases from J, the gap between germline ends came to 13 bases. The CDR3 protein is CARGPVDYNEQFF. The CDR3 DNA reads TGTGCCAGGGGCCCCGTCGATTACAATGAGCAGTTCTTC.

This chain connects TRBV30 to TRBJ2-7; 12 nucleotides agree with TRBD2. The CDR3 covers 14 residues. V trimming: 4 bases; J trimming: 5 bases; junction bases outside the gene matches: 6. Germline V CDR1 and CDR2: GTSNPN, SVGIG (reference sequence). CDR3 in DNA: TGTGCCTGGAATCGGGGACTAGCGGGCAACGAGCAGTACTTC. It codes for CAWNRGLAGNEQYF.

This chain uses TRBV2 with TRBJ2-5, with D possibly being TRBD2 (7 bases). This CDR3 contains 17 residues. V was clipped by 3 bases and J by 4 bases, with 21 bases between them. Germline CDR1 SNHLY, CDR2 FYNNEI. The DNA of the CDR3 is TGTGCCAGCAGTGAGCGTGAGGGGGGGGCGAGAGGAGAGACCCAGTACTTC. Translated: CASSEREGGARGETQYF.

The chain recombines TRBV5-6 with TRBJ2-1; 7 bases are a match to TRBD1. The CDR3 totals 15 residues. Looked up from germline, CDR1 is SGHDT and CDR2 is YYEEEE. J was trimmed by 1 base and V by 3 bases; bases with no gene match: 4. CDR3 residues: CASSSQGDSYNEQFF. The CDR3 coding sequence is TGTGCCAGCAGCTCCCAGGGGGATTCCTACAATGAGCAGTTCTTC.

The gene calls are TRBV2 and TRBJ2-7; D perhaps matches TRBD2 (6 bases). Per the germline V gene, CDR1 is SNHLY and CDR2 is FYNNEI. The germline V and J ends were trimmed by 3 bases and 1 base, with 10 bases remaining between them. The CDR3 is 14 residues long. The CDR3 DNA reads as TGTGCCAGCAGTGACAGGGACTTTTCCTACGAGCAGTACTTC. Residues: CASSDRDFSYEQYF.

The chain couples TRBV19 to TRBJ2-2; TRBD2 matches 7 bases. There are 14 residues in the CDR3. Germline V gene sequence: CDR1 LNHDA, CDR2 SQIVND (reference sequence). V lost 6 bases and J lost 5; bases outside the gene matches: 6. CDR3 nucleotides: TGTGCCAGTAGCAGCGGGACTCTTACCGGGGAGCTGTTTTTT. This gives the protein CASSSGTLTGELFF.

V gene TRBV5-1 combines with J gene TRBJ1-5; D gene uncertain. This CDR3 has 15 amino acids. The ends were cut back, 2 bases at V and 3 bases at J, with 12 bases in the middle. The germline CDR1 and CDR2 sequences are SGHRS and YFSETQ. CDR3 protein: CASSFGRPINQPQHF. The CDR3 DNA is TGCGCCAGCAGCTTTGGCCGCCCAATCAATCAGCCCCAGCATTTT.

This chain connects TRBV29-1 to TRBJ1-1; TRBD1 aligns across 7 bases. The CDR3 extends over 12 amino acids. With 3 bases clipped from V and 7 bases from J, the junction kept 5 bases outside the gene matches. CDR1 and CDR2 from the germline V gene are SQVTM and ANQGSEA. The CDR3 sequence: CSVERGQGEAFF. The CDR3 DNA reads TGCAGCGTTGAGAGGGGGCAGGGTGAAGCTTTCTTT.

V gene TRBV5-5 combines with J gene TRBJ2-1; TRBD2 agrees at 11 bases. The CDR3 length is 16 residues. CDR1 is SGHKS, CDR2 YYEKEE, per germline (reference sequence). Trimming removed 1 base from V and 4 bases from J; junction bases left unmatched: 4. The CDR3 sequence: CASSLRGTSGYNEQFF. The CDR3 DNA follows: TGTGCCAGCAGCTTGAGGGGGACTAGCGGTTACAATGAGCAGTTCTTC.

The gene calls are TRBV28 and TRBJ2-1; D perhaps matches TRBD1 (5 bases). V gave up 5 bases and J gave up 0 bases, with 14 bases separating them. Germline values: CDR1 MDHEN, CDR2 SYDVKM. The CDR3 spans 16 residues. The CDR3 here is CASSRHGAGSYNEQFF. The CDR3 DNA follows: TGTGCCAGCAGTCGTCATGGGGCTGGCTCCTACAATGAGCAGTTCTTC.

The gene calls are TRBV5-4 and TRBJ2-7; TRBD2 might be the D (6 bases). V was trimmed by 6 bases and J by 2 bases, leaving 15 bases between them. CDR1 is SGHNT, CDR2 YYREEE, per germline (reference sequence). The CDR3 length is 14 residues. CDR3 DNA sequence: TGTGCCAGCAAGGGAGGTGGGGGTACCTACGAGCAGTACTTC. Amino acids: CASKGGGGTYEQYF.

CDR3 in DNA: TGTGCCAGCAGGTCCCAAGCGGGACTAGCCAAAAACATTCAGTACTTC. It translates to CASRSQAGLAKNIQYF. V gene TRBV7-9 combines with J gene TRBJ2-4, with TRBD2 matching over 7 bases. The CDR3 covers 16 residues. The V and J ends lost 6 bases and 0 bases, in that order; junction bases with no gene match: 8. Germline V CDR1 and CDR2: SEHNR, FQNEAQ (reference sequence).

This clone is a singleton in its sample. This chain connects TRBV4-1 to TRBJ1-1; 8 bases align to TRBD1. The length of the CDR3 is 21 residues. V lost 4 bases and J lost 1; bases outside the gene matches: 23. From germline, CDR1 is MGHRA and CDR2 YSYEKL. The CDR3 loop is CASSLGGPKNRGAKGNTEAFF. CDR3 sequence (DNA): TGCGCCAGCAGCCTGGGGGGACCGAAGAACAGGGGGGCAAAGGGGAACACTGAAGCTTTCTTT.

The V gene is TRBV6-1, the J gene TRBJ2-2; possibly TRBD1 for D (5 bases). The CDR3 runs to 13 residues. V was clipped by 2 bases and J by 5 bases, with 6 bases between them. Germline CDR1 reads MNHNS; CDR2 reads SASEGT. CDR3 loop: CASSEQGTGELFF. The DNA of the CDR3 is TGTGCCAGCAGTGAACAGGGAACCGGGGAGCTGTTTTTT.

J is TRBJ2-3 and V is TRBV5-1; D may be TRBD2 (7 bases). V lost 1 base and J 1 base, leaving 16 bases between the germline ends. Germline V CDR1 and CDR2: SGHRS, YFSETQ. This CDR3 has 17 residues. The CDR3 coding sequence is TGCGCCAGCAGCTTGTCGGGGGGCGCAGTAGGCACAGATACGCAGTATTTT. Protein product: CASSLSGGAVGTDTQYF.

The chain has TRBV6-1 and TRBJ2-2; D is unresolved. Trimming pared 3 bases from V and 6 bases from J, leaving 14 bases between. In germline, CDR1 is MNHNS, CDR2 SASEGT. The CDR3 has 15 residues. The CDR3 DNA sequence: TGTGCCAGCAGTGACATTATTCGAGGTTCCGGGGAGCTGTTTTTT. Translated: CASSDIIRGSGELFF.

The chain couples TRBV27 to TRBJ2-7; no clear D gene. This CDR3 region has 12 residues. Trimming shortened V by 6 bases and J by 3 bases, and 9 bases separated the two germline ends. Looked up from germline, CDR1 is MNHEY and CDR2 is SMNVEV (reference sequence). This CDR3 is CASRNRLYEQYF. CDR3 bases: TGTGCCAGCAGAAATAGACTCTACGAGCAGTACTTC.

The V and J genes are TRBV9 and TRBJ1-5, with TRBD1 as a possible D gene (5 bases). Trimming pared 2 bases from V and 7 bases from J, leaving 13 bases between. The length of the CDR3 is 14 residues. Germline V gene data show CDR1 as SGDLS and CDR2 as YYNGEE. The CDR3 spells CASSVSGIVQPQHF. The CDR3 nucleotides are TGTGCCAGCAGCGTTTCAGGGATCGTCCAGCCCCAGCATTTT.

The rearrangement joins TRBV18 to TRBJ1-4; D is possibly TRBD1 (5 bases). The CDR3 loop spans 16 amino acids. Germline V lookup: CDR1 KGHSH, CDR2 LQKENI. Deletions cut 2 bases from V and 6 bases from J, with 16 bases between. The CDR3 sequence is CASSPTPRDHYEKLFF. The DNA for the CDR3 is TGTGCCAGCTCACCAACCCCCAGGGATCATTATGAAAAACTGTTTTTT.

The chain carries TRBV4-1 and TRBJ2-7, with 9 nucleotides matching TRBD1. Trimming removed 5 bases from V and 3 bases from J; junction bases left unmatched: 5. The germline gives CDR1 MGHRA, CDR2 YSYEKL. The CDR3 sequence is 14 residues long. CDR3 coding DNA: TGCGCCAGCAGCTTCGAGACAGGGGGCTACGAGCAGTACTTC. Its protein product is CASSFETGGYEQYF.

This chain links TRBV11-2 with TRBJ2-2; 9 bases fit TRBD1. With 3 bases clipped from V and 7 bases from J, the junction kept 9 bases outside the gene matches. This CDR3 region has 16 residues. Germline V gene sequence: CDR1 SGHAT, CDR2 FQNNGV. The CDR3 bases are TGTGCCAGCAGCTTCTGGGGACAGGGAATAATCGGGGAGCTGTTTTTT. This sequence encodes CASSFWGQGIIGELFF. The full variable domain, in which reference TRBV11-2 and TRBJ2-2 provide the parts outside the CDR3, is EAGVAQSPRYKIIEKRQSVAFWCNPISGHATLYWYQQILGQGPKLLIQFQNNGVVDDSQLPKDRFSAERLKGVDSTLKIQPAKLEDSAVYLCASSFWGQGIIGELFFGEGSRLTVL.

The chain recombines TRBV30 with TRBJ2-3; the D gene is possibly TRBD1 (6 bases). CDR1 and CDR2 (germline): GTSNPN, SVGIG (reference sequence). The CDR3 extends over 14 amino acids. The ends were cut back, 6 bases at V and 3 bases at J, with 16 bases in the middle. CDR3 DNA: TGTGCCTGTCTAAGAGGGGGTGGGACAGATACGCAGTATTTT. It encodes CACLRGGGTDTQYF.

CDR3 nucleotide sequence: TGTGCCAGCAGTTTATCGGAGGGTCTTGGTGAGCAGTACTTC. Translated, it gives CASSLSEGLGEQYF. V is TRBV27 and J is TRBJ2-7; weak D call: TRBD2 (6 bases). Germline CDR1 is MNHEY and CDR2 is SMNVEV (reference sequence). The V end was cut by 0 bases, the J end by 7 bases, with 13 bases between. The CDR3 consists of 14 residues.

CDR3 in DNA: TGTGCCAGCAGTTACTCGAAGGCGGCCGGGGCCAACGTCCTGACTTTC. Translating gives CASSYSKAAGANVLTF. V gene TRBV6-5 combines with J gene TRBJ2-6; D ambiguous. This CDR3 region has 16 residues. Trimming cost V 0 bases and J 4 bases, with 10 bases left between them. Germline assignment: CDR1 MNHEY and CDR2 SVGAGI.

The V gene is TRBV10-3, the J gene TRBJ1-5, with D possibly being TRBD1 (5 bases). The CDR3 contains 13 residues. V was shortened by 10 bases and J by 0 bases, with 10 bases between the two germline ends. Germline loops: CDR1 ENHRY, CDR2 SYGVKD. The CDR3 here is CATKGYSNQPQHF. Here the CDR3 DNA reads TGTGCCACCAAGGGGTATAGCAATCAGCCCCAGCATTTT.

This clone was detected only once. Written as DNA, the CDR3 is TGTGCCAGCAGCTTCCGGGGACAGGGGAATGAAAAACTGTTTTTT. Amino acid sequence: CASSFRGQGNEKLFF. The V call is TRBV11-2, the J call TRBJ1-4; TRBD1 aligns across 10 bases. V shed 3 bases and J 5 bases; nucleotides not matched to a gene: 3. The germline V gene has CDR1 SGHAT and CDR2 FQNNGV. The CDR3 has 15 amino acids.